This T cell receptor (beta chain) was sequenced in a study of cytomegalovirus exposure and HLA in healthy donors. Use of 60 Vbeta and 13 Jbeta primers characterized the PCR. This table comes from immunoSEQ multiplex PCR, and its TCRdb copy is limited to in-frame clones, with some not included. This sample yields 110,000 to 150,000 clones, of which less than 90% are seen a single time; approximately 2.7% belongs to the top ten. Germline V gives CDR1 SNHLY, CDR2 FYNNEI. The V end lost 0 bases, the J end lost 5 bases, and 10 bases lay between the germline ends. This CDR3 is built from 15 residues. This receptor was identified in a boy aged 2-15 years in good health and CMV-seronegative. Sequenced sample: PBMCs. V and J are TRBV2 and TRBJ1-4, with D possibly being TRBD1 (6 bases). The CDR3 spells CASSEAGGANEKLFF. In DNA form, the CDR3 reads TGTGCCAGCAGTGAAGCGGGGGGGGCGAATGAAAAACTGTTTTTT.